This T cell receptor (beta chain) was profiled in a study of cytomegalovirus exposure and HLA in healthy donors. Study-level findings and limits: Researchers reported that a few CMV-associated chains were confirmed in vitro as CMV antigen-specific. By a later analysis, the bulk of CMV-associated TCR beta chains appeared HLA-restricted. Reported results showed that the classifier diagnosed cytomegalovirus status with high specificity and sensitivity.

About this clone: Its target is not known.

V was shortened by 6 bases and J by 5 bases, with 20 bases between the two germline ends. The CDR3 is made up of 15 amino acids. Germline V gene lookup returns CDR1 SNHLY and CDR2 FYNNEI. The primer mix had 60 Vbeta and 13 Jbeta primers. The assay was immunoSEQ multiplex PCR, and TCRdb's table has in-frame clones only and misses some. Among over 100,000 clones listed, 65% to 80% were seen once. The rearrangement joins TRBV2 to TRBJ2-7; D remains unclear. The specimen was PBMCs. The receptor comes from a male donor in good health and CMV-seropositive. The CDR3 nucleotides are TGTGCCAGCAGCCCCCGAGGCACGGTTCCCAACGAGCAGTACTTC. Amino acid sequence: CASSPRGTVPNEQYF.